The source of this T cell receptor beta chain is a study of blood T cells in healthy people across ages. Samples each had at least 5.5 micrograms of total RNA extracted. As for this clonotype: No antigen is known for it.

The CDR3 covers 13 residues. In germline, CDR1 is ENHRY, CDR2 SYGVKD. General study findings and limits: Across samples, TCR beta diversity tracked strongly with naive T cell percentage.

Alongside a J-beta primer mix, a sample-barcoded 5' primer served in a second PCR lasting about 7 to 12 cycles. Each sample yielded at least 2.5 million CDR3-containing paired-end reads. TCRdb passed the 5' RACE reads through MiXCR, listing each CDR3 protein once. The data contain some 640,000 distinct CDR3 sequences, more than 40% of them seen just once; the ten biggest clones take up roughly a third. The source of this sequence is a woman aged 55-75 years in good health. Material: blood. The rearrangement links TRBV10-3 to TRBJ2-5; TRBD2 matches at 9 bases. The DNA end lines up better with TRBJ2-7; the J call may be wrong. CDR3 residues: CAISGLAAHEQYF. The CDR3 DNA reads as TGTGCCATCAGTGGACTAGCGGCTCACGAGCAGTACTTC.